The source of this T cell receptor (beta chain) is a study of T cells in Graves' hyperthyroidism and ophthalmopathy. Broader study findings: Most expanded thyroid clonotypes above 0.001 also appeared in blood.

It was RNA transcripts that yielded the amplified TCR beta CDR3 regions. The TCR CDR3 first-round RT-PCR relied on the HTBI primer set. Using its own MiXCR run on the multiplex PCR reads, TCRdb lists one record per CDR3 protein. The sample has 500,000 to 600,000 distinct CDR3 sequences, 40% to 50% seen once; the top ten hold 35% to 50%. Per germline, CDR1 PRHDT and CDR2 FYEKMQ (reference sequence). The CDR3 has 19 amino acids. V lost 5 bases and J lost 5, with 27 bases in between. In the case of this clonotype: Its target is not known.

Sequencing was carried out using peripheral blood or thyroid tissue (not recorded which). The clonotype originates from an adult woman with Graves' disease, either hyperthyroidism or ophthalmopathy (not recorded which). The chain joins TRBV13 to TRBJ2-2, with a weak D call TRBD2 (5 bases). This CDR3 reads CASSLQPPRRLRWTGELFF. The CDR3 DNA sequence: TGTGCCAGCAGCCTACAACCGCCACGGAGGCTCCGGTGGACCGGGGAGCTGTTTTTT.